The clone carrying this TCR beta chain occurred once. Original processing methods: Amplifying reference gene primers gave estimates of nucleated cell counts. TCRdb's copy holds only in-frame clones and misses some; the assay was immunoSEQ multiplex PCR. Clonal size and the V and J genes are those of that table, whereas D and trimming came from the DNA. The sample has approximately 140,000 clones, roughly 91% seen once. The germline CDR1 and CDR2 sequences are LGHDT and YNNKEL (reference sequence). The CDR3 extends over 16 amino acids. V lost 2 bases, J lost 3 bases, and 17 bases lay in between. These data belong to a study of blood T cell repertoires in COVID-19.

The TCR originated in a man between 45 and 60 years old with active or convalescent COVID-19. Sequences were obtained from peripheral blood. The gene calls are TRBV3-1 (or the pseudogene TRBV3-2) and TRBJ2-7, with a tentative D call TRBD2 (7 bases). CDR3 DNA sequence: TGTGCCAGCAGCCAAAAGGCGGGGGCGGACCACTACGAGCAGTACTTC. It yields the protein CASSQKAGADHYEQYF.